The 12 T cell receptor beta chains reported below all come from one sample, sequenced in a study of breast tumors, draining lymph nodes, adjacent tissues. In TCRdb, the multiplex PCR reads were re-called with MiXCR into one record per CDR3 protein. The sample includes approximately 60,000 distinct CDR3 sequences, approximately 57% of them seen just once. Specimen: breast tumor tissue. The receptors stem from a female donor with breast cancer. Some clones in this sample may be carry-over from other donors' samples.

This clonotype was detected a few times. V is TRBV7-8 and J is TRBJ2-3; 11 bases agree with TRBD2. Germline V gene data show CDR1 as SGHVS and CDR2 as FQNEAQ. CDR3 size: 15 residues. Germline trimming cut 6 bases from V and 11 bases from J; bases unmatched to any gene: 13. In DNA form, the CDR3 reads TGTGCCAGCAGACTAGCGGGAGCCACCGACAATGAGCAGTATTTT. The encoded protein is CASRLAGATDNEQYF.

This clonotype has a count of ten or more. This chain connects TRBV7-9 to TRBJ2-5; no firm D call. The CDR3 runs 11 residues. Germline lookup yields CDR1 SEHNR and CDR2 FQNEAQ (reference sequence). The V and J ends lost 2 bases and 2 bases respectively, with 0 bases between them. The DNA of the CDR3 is TGTGCCAGCAGCTTACAAGAGACCCAGTACTTC. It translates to CASSLQETQYF. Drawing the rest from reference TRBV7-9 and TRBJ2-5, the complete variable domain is DTGVSQNPRHKITKRGQNVTFRCDPISEHNRLYWYRQTLGQGPEFLTYFQNEAQLEKSRLLSDRFSAERPKGSFSTLEIQRTEQGDSAMYLCASSLQETQYFGPGTRLLVL.

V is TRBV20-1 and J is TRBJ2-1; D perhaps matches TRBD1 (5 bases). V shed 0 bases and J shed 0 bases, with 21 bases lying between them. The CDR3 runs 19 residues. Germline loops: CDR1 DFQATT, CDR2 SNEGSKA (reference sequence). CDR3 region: CSARDRGADTQGSYNEQFF. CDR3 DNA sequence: TGCAGTGCTAGAGATAGGGGTGCAGATACGCAGGGCTCCTACAATGAGCAGTTCTTC.

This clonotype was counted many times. This chain's CDR3 is CASSTGPPGVNEQFF. The DNA for the CDR3 is TGTGCCAGCAGTACCGGCCCTCCCGGGGTTAATGAGCAGTTCTTC. The rearrangement uses TRBV2 and TRBJ2-1; D is perhaps TRBD2 (5 bases). Germline CDR1 reads SNHLY; CDR2 reads FYNNEI. The CDR3 consists of 15 residues. The V gene lost 5 bases and the J gene lost 7 bases, with 18 bases spanning the gap.

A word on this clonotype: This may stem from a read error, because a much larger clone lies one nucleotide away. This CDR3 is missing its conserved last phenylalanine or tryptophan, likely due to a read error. The CDR3 loop reads CSVPTRGNTEAFL. For the CDR3, the DNA is TGCAGTGTCCCCACTCGAGGGAACACTGAAGCTTTCCTT. The chain joins TRBV20-1 to TRBJ1-1; no reliable D call. With 7 bases removed from V and 1 base from J, the gap between germline ends came to 13 bases. This CDR3 has 13 residues. CDR1 DFQATT and CDR2 SNEGSKA come from the germline V gene (reference sequence).

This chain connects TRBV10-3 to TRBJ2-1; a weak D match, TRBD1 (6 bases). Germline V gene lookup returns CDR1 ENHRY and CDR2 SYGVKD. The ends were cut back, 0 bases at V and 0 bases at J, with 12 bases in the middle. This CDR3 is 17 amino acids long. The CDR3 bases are TGTGCCATCAGTGAGTCGATGGGCAGGGGCTCCTACAATGAGCAGTTCTTC. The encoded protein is CAISESMGRGSYNEQFF.

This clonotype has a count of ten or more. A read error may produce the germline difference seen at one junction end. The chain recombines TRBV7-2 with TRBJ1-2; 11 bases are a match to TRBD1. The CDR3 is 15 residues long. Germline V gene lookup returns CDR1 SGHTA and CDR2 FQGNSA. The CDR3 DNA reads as TGTGCCAGCAGAAGAGGACAGGGGGCGCGCTATGGCTACCCCTTC. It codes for CASRRGQGARYGYPF.

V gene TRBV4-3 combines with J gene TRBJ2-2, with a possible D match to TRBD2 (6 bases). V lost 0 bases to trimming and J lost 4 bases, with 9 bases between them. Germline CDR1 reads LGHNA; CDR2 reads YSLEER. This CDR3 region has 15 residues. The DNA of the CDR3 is TGCGCCAGCAGCCAAGACAGGGACTTCACCGGGGAGCTGTTTTTT. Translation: CASSQDRDFTGELFF.

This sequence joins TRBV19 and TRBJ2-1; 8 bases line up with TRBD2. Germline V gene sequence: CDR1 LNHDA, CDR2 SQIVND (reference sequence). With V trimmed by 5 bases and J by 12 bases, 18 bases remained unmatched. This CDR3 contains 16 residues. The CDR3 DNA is TGTGCCAGTAGTGTCCGGGGGGGTAGCGGGACATTTGGGCAGTTCTTC. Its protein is CASSVRGGSGTFGQFF.

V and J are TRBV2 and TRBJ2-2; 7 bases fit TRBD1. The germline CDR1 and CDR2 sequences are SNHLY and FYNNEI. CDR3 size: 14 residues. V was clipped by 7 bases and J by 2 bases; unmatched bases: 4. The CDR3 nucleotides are TGTGCCAGCATAGACAGGGCTAACACCGGGGAGCTGTTTTTT. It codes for CASIDRANTGELFF.

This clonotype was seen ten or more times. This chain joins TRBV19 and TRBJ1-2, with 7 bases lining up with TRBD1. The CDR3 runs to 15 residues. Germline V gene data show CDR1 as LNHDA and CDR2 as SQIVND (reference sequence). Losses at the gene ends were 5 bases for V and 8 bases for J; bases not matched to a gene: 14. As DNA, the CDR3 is TGTGCCAGTAGTCCCACAGGGGAACGCCAAGGCGGCTACACCTTC. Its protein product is CASSPTGERQGGYTF. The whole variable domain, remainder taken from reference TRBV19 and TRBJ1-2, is DGGITQSPKYLFRKEGQNVTLSCEQNLNHDAMYWYRQDPGQGLRLIYYSQIVNDFQKGDIAEGYSVSREKKESFPLTVTSAQKNPTAFYLCASSPTGERQGGYTFGSGTRLTVV.

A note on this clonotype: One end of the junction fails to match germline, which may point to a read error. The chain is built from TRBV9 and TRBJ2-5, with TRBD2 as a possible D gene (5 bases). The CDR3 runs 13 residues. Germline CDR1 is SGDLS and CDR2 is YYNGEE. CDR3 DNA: TGCGCCAGCAGCGTAGCGTTGGGGGAGACCCAGTACTTC. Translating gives CASSVALGETQYF.